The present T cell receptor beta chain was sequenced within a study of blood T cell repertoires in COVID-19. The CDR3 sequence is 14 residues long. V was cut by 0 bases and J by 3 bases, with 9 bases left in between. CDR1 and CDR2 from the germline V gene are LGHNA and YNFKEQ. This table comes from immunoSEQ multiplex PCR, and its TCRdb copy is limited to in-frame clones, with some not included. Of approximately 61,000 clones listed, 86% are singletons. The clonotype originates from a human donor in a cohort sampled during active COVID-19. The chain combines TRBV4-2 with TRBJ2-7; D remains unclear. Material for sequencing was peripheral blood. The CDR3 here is CASSQDQDYYEQYF. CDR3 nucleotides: TGTGCCAGCAGCCAAGATCAGGATTACTACGAGCAGTACTTC.